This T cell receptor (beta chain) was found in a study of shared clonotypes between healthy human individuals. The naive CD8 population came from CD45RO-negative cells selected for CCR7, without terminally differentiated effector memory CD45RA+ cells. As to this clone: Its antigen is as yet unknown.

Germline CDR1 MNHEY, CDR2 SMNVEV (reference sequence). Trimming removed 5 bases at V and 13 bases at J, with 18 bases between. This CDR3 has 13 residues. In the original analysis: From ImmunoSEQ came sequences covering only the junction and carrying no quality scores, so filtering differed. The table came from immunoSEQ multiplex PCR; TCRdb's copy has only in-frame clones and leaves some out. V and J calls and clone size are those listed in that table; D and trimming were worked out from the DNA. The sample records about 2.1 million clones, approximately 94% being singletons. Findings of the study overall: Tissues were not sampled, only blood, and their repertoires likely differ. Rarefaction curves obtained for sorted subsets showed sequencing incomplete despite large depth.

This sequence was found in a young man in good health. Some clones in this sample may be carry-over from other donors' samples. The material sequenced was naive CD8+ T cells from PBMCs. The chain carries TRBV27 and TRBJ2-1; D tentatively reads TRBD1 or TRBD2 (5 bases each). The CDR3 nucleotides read TGTGCCAGCAGTGAGGGACGCTACTTAGAACAGTTCTTC. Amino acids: CASSEGRYLEQFF.